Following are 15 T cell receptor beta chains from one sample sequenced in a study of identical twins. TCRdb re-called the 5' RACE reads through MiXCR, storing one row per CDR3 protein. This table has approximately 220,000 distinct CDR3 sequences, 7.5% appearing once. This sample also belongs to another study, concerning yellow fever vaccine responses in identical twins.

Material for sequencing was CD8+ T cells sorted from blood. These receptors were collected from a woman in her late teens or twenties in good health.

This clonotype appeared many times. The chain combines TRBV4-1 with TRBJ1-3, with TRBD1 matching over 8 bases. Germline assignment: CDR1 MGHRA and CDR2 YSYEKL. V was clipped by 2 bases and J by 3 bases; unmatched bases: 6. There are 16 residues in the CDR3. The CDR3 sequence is CASSQPGQGFGNTIYF. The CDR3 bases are TGCGCCAGCAGCCAACCAGGACAGGGATTTGGAAACACCATATATTTT.

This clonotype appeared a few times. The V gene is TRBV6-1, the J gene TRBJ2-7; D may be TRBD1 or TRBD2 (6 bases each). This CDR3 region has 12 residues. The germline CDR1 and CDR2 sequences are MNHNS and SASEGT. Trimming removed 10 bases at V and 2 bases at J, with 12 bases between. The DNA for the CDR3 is TGTGCCACAGAGGGGGGCCCCTACGAGCAGTACGTC. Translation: CATEGGPYEQYV.

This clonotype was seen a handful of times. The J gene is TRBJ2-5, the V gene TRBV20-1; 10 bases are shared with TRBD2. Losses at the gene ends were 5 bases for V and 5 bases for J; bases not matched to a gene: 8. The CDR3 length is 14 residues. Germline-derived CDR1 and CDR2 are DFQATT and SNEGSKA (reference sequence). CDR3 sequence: CSASLTSGLETQYF. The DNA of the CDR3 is TGCAGTGCTTCCCTGACTAGCGGGTTGGAGACCCAGTACTTC.

CDR3 sequence: CASSLEPGAQDTQYF. In DNA, the CDR3 is TGTGCCAGCAGCTTAGAACCGGGGGCCCAAGATACGCAGTATTTT. V usage is TRBV5-8 and J usage is TRBJ2-3; perhaps D is TRBD1 or TRBD2 (6 bases each). The germline CDR1 and CDR2 sequences are SGHTS and YDEGEE. The CDR3 is 15 residues long. The V gene lost 2 bases and the J gene lost 5 bases, with 15 bases spanning the gap.

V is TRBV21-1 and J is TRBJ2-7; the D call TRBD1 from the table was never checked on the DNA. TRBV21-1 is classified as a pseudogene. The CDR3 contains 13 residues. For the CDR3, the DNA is TGTGCCAGCCCCGGGAGGGGGCTCTACGAGCAGTACGTC. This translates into CASPGRGLYEQYV.

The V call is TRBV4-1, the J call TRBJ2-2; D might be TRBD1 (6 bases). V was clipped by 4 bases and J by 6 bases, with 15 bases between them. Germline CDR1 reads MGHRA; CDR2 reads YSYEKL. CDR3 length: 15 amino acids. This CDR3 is CASSRGIEGAGELFF. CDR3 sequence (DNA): TGCGCCAGCAGCCGGGGAATCGAGGGGGCCGGGGAGCTGTTTTTT.

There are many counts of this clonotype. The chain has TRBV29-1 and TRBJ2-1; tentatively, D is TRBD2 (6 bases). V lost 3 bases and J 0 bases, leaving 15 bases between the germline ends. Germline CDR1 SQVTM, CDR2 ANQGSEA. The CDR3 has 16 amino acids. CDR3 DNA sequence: TGCAGCGTTGAGGGTGAAGCGGGTAACTCCTACAATGAGCAGTTCTTC. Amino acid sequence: CSVEGEAGNSYNEQFF.

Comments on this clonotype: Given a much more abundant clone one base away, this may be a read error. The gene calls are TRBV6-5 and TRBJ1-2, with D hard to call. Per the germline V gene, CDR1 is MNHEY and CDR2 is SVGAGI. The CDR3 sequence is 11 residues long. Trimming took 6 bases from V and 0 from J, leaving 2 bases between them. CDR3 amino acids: CASRSNYGYTF. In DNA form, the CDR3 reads TGTGCCAGCAGGTCTAACTATGGCTACACCTTC.

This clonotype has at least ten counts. DNA for the CDR3: TGTGCCAGCAGTGTTGTAGCGGGGAATGCAGATACGCAGTATTTT. It yields the protein CASSVVAGNADTQYF. J is TRBJ2-3 and V is TRBV2, with 8 bases that match TRBD2. The CDR3 extends over 15 amino acids. Germline assignment: CDR1 SNHLY and CDR2 FYNNEI. The ends lost 4 bases at V and 4 bases at J; junction bases unmatched: 7.

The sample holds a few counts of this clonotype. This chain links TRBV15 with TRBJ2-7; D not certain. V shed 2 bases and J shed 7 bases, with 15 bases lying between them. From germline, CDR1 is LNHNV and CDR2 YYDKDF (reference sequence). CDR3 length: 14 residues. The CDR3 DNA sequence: TGTGCCACCAGCAGACGAATGTTCCCTGGAGAGCAGTACGTC. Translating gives CATSRRMFPGEQYV.

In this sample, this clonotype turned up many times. As DNA, the CDR3 is TGTGCCAGCAGTTTGGGAATTTACGAGCAGTACTTC. Protein product: CASSLGIYEQYF. The chain employs TRBV12-3 or TRBV12-4 and TRBJ2-7, with no clear D. Trimming pared 3 bases from V and 4 bases from J, leaving 7 bases between. This CDR3 is built from 12 residues.

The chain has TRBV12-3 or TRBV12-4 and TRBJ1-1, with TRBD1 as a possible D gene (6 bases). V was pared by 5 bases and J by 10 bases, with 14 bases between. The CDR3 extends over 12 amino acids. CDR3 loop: CASSTNRERAFF. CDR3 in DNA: TGTGCCAGCAGTACTAACAGGGAGCGAGCTTTCTTT.

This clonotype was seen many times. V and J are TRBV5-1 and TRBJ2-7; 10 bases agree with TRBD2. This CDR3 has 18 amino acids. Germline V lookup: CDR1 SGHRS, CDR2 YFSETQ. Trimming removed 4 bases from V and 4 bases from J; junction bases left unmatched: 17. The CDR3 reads CASSPGLAGVILKYEQYF. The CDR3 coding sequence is TGCGCCAGCAGCCCGGGTCTAGCGGGAGTGATTCTTAAATACGAGCAGTACTTC.

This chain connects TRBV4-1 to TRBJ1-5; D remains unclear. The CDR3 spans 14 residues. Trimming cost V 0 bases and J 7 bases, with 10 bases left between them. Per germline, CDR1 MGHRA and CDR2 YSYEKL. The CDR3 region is CASSQDTGGQPQHF. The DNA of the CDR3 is TGCGCCAGCAGCCAAGATACTGGTGGCCAGCCCCAGCATTTT.

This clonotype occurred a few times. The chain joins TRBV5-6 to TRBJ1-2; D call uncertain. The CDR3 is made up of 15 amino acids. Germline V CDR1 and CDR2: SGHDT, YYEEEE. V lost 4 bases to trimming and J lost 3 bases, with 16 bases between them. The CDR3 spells CASSGTSTGDYGYTF. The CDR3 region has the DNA TGTGCCAGCAGCGGTACCTCGACCGGGGACTATGGCTACACCTTC.